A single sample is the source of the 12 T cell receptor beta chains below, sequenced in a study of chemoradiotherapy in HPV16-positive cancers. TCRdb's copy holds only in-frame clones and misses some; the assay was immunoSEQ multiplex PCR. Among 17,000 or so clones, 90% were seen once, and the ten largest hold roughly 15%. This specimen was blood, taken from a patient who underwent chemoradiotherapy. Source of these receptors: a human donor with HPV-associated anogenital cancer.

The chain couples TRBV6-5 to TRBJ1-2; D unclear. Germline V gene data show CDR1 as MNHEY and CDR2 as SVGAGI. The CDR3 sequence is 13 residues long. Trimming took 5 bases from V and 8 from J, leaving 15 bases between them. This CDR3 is CASSVYGSRGYTF. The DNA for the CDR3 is TGTGCCAGCAGTGTGTATGGGAGCCGGGGCTACACCTTC.

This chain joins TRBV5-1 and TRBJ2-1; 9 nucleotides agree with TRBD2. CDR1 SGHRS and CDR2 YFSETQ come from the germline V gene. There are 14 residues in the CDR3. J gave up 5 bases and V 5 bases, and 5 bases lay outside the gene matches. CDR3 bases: TGCGCCAGCAGAAAACTAGCGGGTGACAATGAGCAGTTCTTC. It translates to CASRKLAGDNEQFF.

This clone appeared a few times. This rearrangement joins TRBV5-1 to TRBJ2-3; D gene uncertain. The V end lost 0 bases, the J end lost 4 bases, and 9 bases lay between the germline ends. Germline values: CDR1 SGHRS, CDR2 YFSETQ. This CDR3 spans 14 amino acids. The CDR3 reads CASSLEMEADTQYF. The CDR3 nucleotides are TGCGCCAGCAGCTTGGAGATGGAAGCAGATACGCAGTATTTT.

CDR3 sequence reads: CATRRTFSYEQYV. For the CDR3, the DNA is TGCGCCACCCGACGGACGTTCTCCTACGAGCAGTACGTC. V usage is TRBV4-3 and J usage is TRBJ2-7; D unclear. The length of the CDR3 is 13 residues. Germline V CDR1 and CDR2: LGHNA, YSLEER. V shed 10 bases and J shed 0 bases, with 13 bases lying between them.

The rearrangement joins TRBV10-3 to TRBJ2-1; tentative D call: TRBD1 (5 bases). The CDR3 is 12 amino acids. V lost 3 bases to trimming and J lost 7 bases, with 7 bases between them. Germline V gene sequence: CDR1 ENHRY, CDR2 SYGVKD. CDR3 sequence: CAISEGVNEQFF. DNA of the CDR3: TGTGCCATCAGTGAAGGGGTGAATGAGCAGTTCTTC.

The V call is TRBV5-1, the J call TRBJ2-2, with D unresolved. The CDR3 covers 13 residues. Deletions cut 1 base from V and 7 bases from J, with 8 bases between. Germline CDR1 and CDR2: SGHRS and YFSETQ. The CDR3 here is CASSLWAGGELFF. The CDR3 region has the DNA TGCGCCAGCAGCTTGTGGGCCGGCGGGGAGCTGTTTTTT.

In DNA form, the CDR3 reads TGTGCCAGTAGTTCCGGACAGCCCCAGCATTTT. Its protein is CASSSGQPQHF. The chain joins TRBV19 to TRBJ1-5; D not resolved. The CDR3 extends over 11 amino acids. V was clipped by 5 bases and J by 7 bases, with 6 bases between them. Germline loops: CDR1 LNHDA, CDR2 SQIVND (reference sequence).

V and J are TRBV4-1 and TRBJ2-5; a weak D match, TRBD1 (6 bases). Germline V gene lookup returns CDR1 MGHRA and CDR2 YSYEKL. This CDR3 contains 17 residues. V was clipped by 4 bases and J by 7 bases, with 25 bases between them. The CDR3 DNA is TGCGCCAGCAGCCGCTTGAGTCTCCCGGGACACCCGCCGACCCAGTACTTC. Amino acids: CASSRLSLPGHPPTQYF.

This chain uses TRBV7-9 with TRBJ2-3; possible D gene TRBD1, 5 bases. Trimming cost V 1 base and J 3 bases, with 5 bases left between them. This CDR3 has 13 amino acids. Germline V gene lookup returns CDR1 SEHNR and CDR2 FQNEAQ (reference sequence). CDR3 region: CASSLEGTDTQYF. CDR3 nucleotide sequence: TGTGCCAGCAGCTTAGAGGGGACAGATACGCAGTATTTT. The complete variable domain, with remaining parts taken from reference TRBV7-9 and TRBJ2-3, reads DTGVSQNPRHKITKRGQNVTFRCDPISEHNRLYWYRQTLGQGPEFLTYFQNEAQLEKSRLLSDRFSAERPKGSFSTLEIQRTEQGDSAMYLCASSLEGTDTQYFGPGTRLTVL.

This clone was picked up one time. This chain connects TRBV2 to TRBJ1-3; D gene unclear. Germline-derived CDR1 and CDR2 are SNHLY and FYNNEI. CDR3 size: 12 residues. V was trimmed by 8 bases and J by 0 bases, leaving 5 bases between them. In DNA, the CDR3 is TGTGCCAGCGACTTCTCTGGAAACACCATATATTTT. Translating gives CASDFSGNTIYF.

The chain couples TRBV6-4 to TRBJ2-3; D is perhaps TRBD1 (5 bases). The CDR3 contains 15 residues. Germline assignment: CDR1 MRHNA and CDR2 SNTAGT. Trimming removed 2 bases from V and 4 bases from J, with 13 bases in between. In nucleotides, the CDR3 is TGTGCCAGCAGTGACAAGGCAGGGCAAGCAGATACGCAGTATTTT. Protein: CASSDKAGQADTQYF.

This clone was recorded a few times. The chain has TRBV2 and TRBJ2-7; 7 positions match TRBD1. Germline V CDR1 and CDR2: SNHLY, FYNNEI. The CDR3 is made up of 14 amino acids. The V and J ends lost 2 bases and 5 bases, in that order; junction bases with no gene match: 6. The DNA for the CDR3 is TGTGCCAGCAGTGAACGGACAGGCGCCCACGAGCAGTACGTC. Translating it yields CASSERTGAHEQYV.